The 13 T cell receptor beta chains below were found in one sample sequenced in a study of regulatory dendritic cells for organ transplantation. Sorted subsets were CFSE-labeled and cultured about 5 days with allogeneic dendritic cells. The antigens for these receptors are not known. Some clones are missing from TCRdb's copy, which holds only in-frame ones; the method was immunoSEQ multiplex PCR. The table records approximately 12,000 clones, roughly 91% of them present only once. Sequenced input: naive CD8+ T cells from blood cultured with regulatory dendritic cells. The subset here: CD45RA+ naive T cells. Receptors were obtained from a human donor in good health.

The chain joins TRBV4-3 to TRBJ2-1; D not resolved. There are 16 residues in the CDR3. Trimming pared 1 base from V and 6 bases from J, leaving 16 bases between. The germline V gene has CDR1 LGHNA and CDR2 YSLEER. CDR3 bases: TGCGCCAGCAGCCAAGCGCCATCGATTGACGGCAATGAGCAGTTCTTC. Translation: CASSQAPSIDGNEQFF.

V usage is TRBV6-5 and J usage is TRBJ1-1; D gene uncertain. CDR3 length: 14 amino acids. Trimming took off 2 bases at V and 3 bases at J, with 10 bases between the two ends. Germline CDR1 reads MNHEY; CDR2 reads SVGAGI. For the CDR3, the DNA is TGTGCCAGCAGTTACGGCAGAAGCTACACTGAAGCTTTCTTT. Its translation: CASSYGRSYTEAFF.

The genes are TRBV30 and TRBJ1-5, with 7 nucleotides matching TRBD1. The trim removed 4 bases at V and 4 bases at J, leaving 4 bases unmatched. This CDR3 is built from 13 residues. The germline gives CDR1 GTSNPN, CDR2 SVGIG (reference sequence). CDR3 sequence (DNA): TGTGCCTGGACCGGGACAGTTAATCAGCCCCAGCATTTT. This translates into CAWTGTVNQPQHF. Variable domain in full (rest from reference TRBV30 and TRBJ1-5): SQTIHQWPATLVQPVGSPLSLECTVEGTSNPNLYWYRQAAGRGLQLLFYSVGIGQISSEVPQNLSASRPQDRQFILSSKKLLLSDSGFYLCAWTGTVNQPQHFGDGTRLSIL.

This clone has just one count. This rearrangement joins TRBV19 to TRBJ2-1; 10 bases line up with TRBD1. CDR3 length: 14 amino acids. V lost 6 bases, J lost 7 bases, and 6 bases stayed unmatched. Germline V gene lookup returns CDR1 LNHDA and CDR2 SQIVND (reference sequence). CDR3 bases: TGTGCCAGTAGGGACAGGGGGGCTGAAAATGAGCAGTTCTTC. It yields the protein CASRDRGAENEQFF.

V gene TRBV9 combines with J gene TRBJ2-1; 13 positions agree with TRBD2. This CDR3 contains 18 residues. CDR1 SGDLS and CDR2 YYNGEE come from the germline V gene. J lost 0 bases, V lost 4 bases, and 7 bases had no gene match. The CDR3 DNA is TGTGCCAGCAGCCCACTAGCGGGGGGGCGCGGCTCCTACAATGAGCAGTTCTTC. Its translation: CASSPLAGGRGSYNEQFF.

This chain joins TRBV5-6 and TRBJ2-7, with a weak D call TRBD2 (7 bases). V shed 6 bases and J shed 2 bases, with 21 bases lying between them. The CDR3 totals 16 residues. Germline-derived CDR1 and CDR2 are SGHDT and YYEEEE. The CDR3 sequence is CASTGFGEGDAYEQYF. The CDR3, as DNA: TGTGCCAGCACGGGGTTCGGGGAGGGGGATGCCTACGAGCAGTACTTC.

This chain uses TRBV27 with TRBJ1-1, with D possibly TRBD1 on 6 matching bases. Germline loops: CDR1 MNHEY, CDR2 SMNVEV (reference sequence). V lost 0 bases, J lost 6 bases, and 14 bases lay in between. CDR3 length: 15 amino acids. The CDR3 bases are TGTGCCAGCAGTTTATCTGGCAGGGGTTTCCCTGAAGCTTTCTTT. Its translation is CASSLSGRGFPEAFF.

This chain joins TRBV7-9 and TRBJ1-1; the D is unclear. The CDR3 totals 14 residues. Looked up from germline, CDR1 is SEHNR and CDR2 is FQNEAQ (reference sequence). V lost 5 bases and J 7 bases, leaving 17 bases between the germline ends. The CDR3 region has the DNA TGTGCCAGCAGCATCGGCGGCGTTGGAGGTGAAGCTTTCTTT. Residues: CASSIGGVGGEAFF. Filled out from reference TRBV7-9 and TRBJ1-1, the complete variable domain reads DTGVSQNPRHKITKRGQNVTFRCDPISEHNRLYWYRQTLGQGPEFLTYFQNEAQLEKSRLLSDRFSAERPKGSFSTLEIQRTEQGDSAMYLCASSIGGVGGEAFFGQGTRLTVV.

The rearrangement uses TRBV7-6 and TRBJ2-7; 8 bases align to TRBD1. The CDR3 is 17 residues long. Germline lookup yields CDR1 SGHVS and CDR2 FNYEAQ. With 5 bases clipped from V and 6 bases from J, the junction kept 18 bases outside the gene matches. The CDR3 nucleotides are TGTGCCAGCAGCATACATCCCCTGGACAGGGCTGATTCCGAGCAGTACTTC. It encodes CASSIHPLDRADSEQYF.

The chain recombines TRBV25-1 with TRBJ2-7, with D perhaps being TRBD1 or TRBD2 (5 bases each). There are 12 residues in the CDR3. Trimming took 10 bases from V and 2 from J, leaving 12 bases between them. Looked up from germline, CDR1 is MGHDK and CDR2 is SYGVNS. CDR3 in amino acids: CATSVGAYEQYF. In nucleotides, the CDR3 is TGTGCCACCTCTGTGGGGGCCTACGAGCAGTACTTC.

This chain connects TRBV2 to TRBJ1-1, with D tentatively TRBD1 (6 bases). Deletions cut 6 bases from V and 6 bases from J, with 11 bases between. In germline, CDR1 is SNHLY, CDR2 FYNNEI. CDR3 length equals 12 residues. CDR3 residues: CASSQGRPEAFF. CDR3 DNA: TGTGCCAGCAGCCAGGGGAGGCCTGAAGCTTTCTTT.

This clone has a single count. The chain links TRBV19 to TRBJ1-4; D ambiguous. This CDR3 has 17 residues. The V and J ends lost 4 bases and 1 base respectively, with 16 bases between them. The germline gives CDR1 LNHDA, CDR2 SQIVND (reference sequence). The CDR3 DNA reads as TGTGCCAGTAGTAAGCGCCTAATTGGGGAAACTAATGAAAAACTGTTTTTT. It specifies CASSKRLIGETNEKLFF.

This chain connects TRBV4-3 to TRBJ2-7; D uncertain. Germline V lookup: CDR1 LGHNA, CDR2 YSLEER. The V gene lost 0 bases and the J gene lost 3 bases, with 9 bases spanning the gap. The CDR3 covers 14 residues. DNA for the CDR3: TGCGCCAGCAGCCAAGATAGTGTCGGCTACGAGCAGTACTTC. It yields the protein CASSQDSVGYEQYF.